The clone carrying this T cell receptor (beta chain) was detected only a few times. Its specificity is not known. Genomic DNA in a quantity of roughly 2.2 micrograms was derived from cryopreserved PBMCs for TCR beta libraries. The sample belongs to a study of cytotoxic CD8 clonotypes in ibrutinib-treated CLL. Study at large: Average yields of approximately 260,000 productive templates and around 100,000 productive rearrangements characterized the samples.

Findings and limits, study-wide: Having risen at ibrutinib response, clonality had fallen back toward baseline by progression.

Investigators sought sequencing depths of between 1 in 200,000 and 1 in 1 million T cells. Clones were read by immunoSEQ multiplex PCR, and TCRdb kept only the in-frame ones, dropping some. The sample has more than 200,000 clones; roughly three quarters are singletons. Germline CDR1 GTSNPN, CDR2 SVGIG (reference sequence). Trimming took off 5 bases at V and 5 bases at J, with 12 bases between the two ends. This CDR3 contains 12 residues. Specimen: PBMCs, collected after 12 months of ibrutinib treatment. The V gene is TRBV30, the J gene TRBJ2-5, with a possible D match to TRBD2 (5 bases). The clonotype was recovered from a human donor with chronic lymphocytic leukemia. The CDR3 here is CAWGLRRETQYF. In DNA, the CDR3 is TGTGCCTGGGGACTCCGTCGGGAGACCCAGTACTTC.